Presented here are 3 T cell receptor beta chains from one specimen sequenced in a study of metastatic and nonmetastatic thyroid tumors. Every patient underwent thyroid surgery untreated. MiXCR was used by TCRdb to re-call the PCR reads. Here the sample spans 30,000 to 40,000 clones, 29% being singletons. Specimen: blood. All receptors derive from a female donor with papillary thyroid cancer or a benign thyroid nodule (not recorded which). Some clones in this sample may be carry-over from other donors' samples.

About this clone itself: The CDR3 does not close with the conserved phenylalanine or tryptophan, likely indicating a read error. The rearrangement joins TRBV28 to TRBJ2-1, with D hard to call. From germline, CDR1 is MDHEN and CDR2 SYDVKM. This CDR3 contains 12 residues. The CDR3 reads CASSYSDNEQFL. In nucleotides, the CDR3 is TGTGCAAGCAGTTACAGTGACAATGAGCAGTTCTTA.

This clone is labeled as medium-sized. The J gene is TRBJ1-6, the V gene TRBV6-1; D perhaps matches TRBD1 (5 bases). The CDR3 loop spans 14 amino acids. Germline CDR1 is MNHNS and CDR2 is SASEGT. The V and J ends lost 8 bases and 6 bases respectively, with 14 bases between them. CDR3 bases: TGTGCCAGCGGAGGGGTGGGGGGTAATTCACCCCTCCACTTT. As protein: CASGGVGGNSPLHF.

The genes are TRBV10-3 and TRBJ2-3; TRBD2 agrees at 11 bases. CDR3 length equals 18 residues. V was pared by 7 bases and J by 2 bases, with 14 bases of the junction left unmatched. The germline gives CDR1 ENHRY, CDR2 SYGVKD. CDR3 in amino acids: CAIMPTSGMEPLTDTQYF. The CDR3 DNA reads TGTGCCATCATGCCGACTAGCGGGATGGAGCCCCTCACAGATACGCAGTATTTT.